These T cell receptor beta chains were read from a single sample in a study of blood T cell repertoires in COVID-19. Some clones are missing from TCRdb's copy, which holds only in-frame ones; the method was immunoSEQ multiplex PCR. The sample holds roughly 260,000 clones; 82% are singletons and the top ten take 4.7%. The specimen sequenced was peripheral blood. The receptor set was obtained from a woman aged 65 to 85 with acute or convalescent COVID-19. The CDR3 runs from the conserved cysteine through the conserved F or W. D genes are given only for firm matches. Not every row has a clone size; where given, it reads once, few, many or a size class.

abundance	v_gene	d_gene	len	j_gene	CDR3nt	CDR3aa
-	TRBV9	TRBD1	14	TRBJ1-4	TGTGCCAGCAGCGTTGGGACAGCTAATGAAAAACTGTTTTTT	CASSVGTANEKLFF
-	TRBV5-1	-	14	TRBJ2-7	TGCGCCAGCAGCATTTCCGTCAGGGTACGCGAGCAGTACTTC	CASSISVRVREQYF
-	TRBV15	-	13	TRBJ1-2	TGTGCCACCAGCAGAGGATCGAGAGAAGGCTACACCTTC	CATSRGSREGYTF
-	TRBV7-2	TRBD1	15	TRBJ1-3	TGTGCCAGCAGCTCCCGGACAGGGCTAGGAAACACCATATATTTT	CASSSRTGLGNTIYF
-	TRBV3-1/TRBV3-2	-	17	TRBJ2-7	TGTGCCAGCAGCCAAGGTGGATGGGGAGTCTCTAGAGGCGAGCAGTACTTC	CASSQGGWGVSRGEQYF
once	TRBV4-2	-	14	TRBJ1-2	TGTGCCAGCAGCCAAGACTGGGCAGAAAGTGGCTACACCTTC	CASSQDWAESGYTF
few	TRBV2	-	17	TRBJ1-2	TGTGCCAGCACGACGAGCGATGTAATATTTACTAACTATGGCTACACCTTC	CASTTSDVIFTNYGYTF
-	TRBV5-5	-	15	TRBJ1-3	TGTGCCAGCGAGCCGGGGTCGTACTCTGGAAACACCATATATTTT	CASEPGSYSGNTIYF
-	TRBV18	-	15	TRBJ1-5	TGTGCCAGCTCACCGACACCCGTAAGCAATCAGCCCCAGCATTTT	CASSPTPVSNQPQHF
-	TRBV4-3	-	15	TRBJ1-2	TGCGCCAGCAGCCAAGATCCGCGCGGGCAGGGGGGCTACACCTTC	CASSQDPRGQGGYTF
-	TRBV27	-	14	TRBJ2-3	TGTGCCAGCAGTCCCCCCACTCCTCCAGATACGCAGTATTTT	CASSPPTPPDTQYF
once	TRBV6-5	-	14	TRBJ2-7	TGTGCCAGCGCCCAGGTGGGGGGCTCCTACGAGCAGTACTTC	CASAQVGGSYEQYF
-	TRBV5-1	-	13	TRBJ1-5	TGCGCCAGCAGCTCGTCGGGGGACCAGCCCCAGCATTTT	CASSSSGDQPQHF
-	TRBV27	TRBD1	16	TRBJ2-7	TGTGCCAGCAGGACAGGTACAGGGGCGAGCTCCTACGAGCAGTACTTC	CASRTGTGASSYEQYF
-	TRBV11-2	-	12	TRBJ2-5	TGTGCCAGCAGCCCGGCGGGGGAGACCCAGTACTTC	CASSPAGETQYF
-	TRBV5-1	TRBD2	16	TRBJ2-5	TGCGCCAGCAGAGGGACTAGCGGGGGGTATCAAGAGACCCAGTACTTC	CASRGTSGGYQETQYF
few	TRBV29-1	-	13	TRBJ1-3	TGCAGCGTTGTAACATACTCTGGAAACACCATATATTTT	CSVVTYSGNTIYF
-	TRBV4-1	TRBD1	15	TRBJ2-7	TGCGCCAGCAGCCAACCGGGACAGGGGGGCTACGAGCAGTACTTC	CASSQPGQGGYEQYF
-	TRBV5-1	TRBD1	15	TRBJ2-1	TGCGCCAGCAGCTGGGGACAGGGGACCTACAATGAGCAGTTCTTC	CASSWGQGTYNEQFF
-	TRBV4-2	TRBD2	14	TRBJ2-7	TGTGCCAGCAGCCAAGAAGGGACTAGCTACGAGCAGTACTTC	CASSQEGTSYEQYF
-	TRBV12-3/TRBV12-4	TRBD1	12	TRBJ1-2	TGTGCCAGCAGTTTAGACGACAGGGCCACTACCTTC	CASSLDDRATTF
-	TRBV7-2	-	14	TRBJ1-5	TGTGCCAGCACACGCAGGGAAGGCAATCAGCCCCAGCATTTT	CASTRREGNQPQHF
medium-sized	TRBV2	-	13	TRBJ1-1	TGTGCCAGCAATGGCTTTTCGAACACTGAAGCTTTCTTT	CASNGFSNTEAFF
-	TRBV25-1	-	14	TRBJ1-4	TGTGCCAGCAGTGAATCTGGCTCGGGGGAAAAACTGTTTTTT	CASSESGSGEKLFF
-	TRBV4-3	-	14	TRBJ2-6	TGCGCCAGCAGCTTACGGTCTGGGGCCAACGTCCTGACTTTC	CASSLRSGANVLTF
few	TRBV2	-	13	TRBJ2-2	TGTGCCAGCAGTCTTATTCGGACCGGGGAGCTGTTTTTT	CASSLIRTGELFF